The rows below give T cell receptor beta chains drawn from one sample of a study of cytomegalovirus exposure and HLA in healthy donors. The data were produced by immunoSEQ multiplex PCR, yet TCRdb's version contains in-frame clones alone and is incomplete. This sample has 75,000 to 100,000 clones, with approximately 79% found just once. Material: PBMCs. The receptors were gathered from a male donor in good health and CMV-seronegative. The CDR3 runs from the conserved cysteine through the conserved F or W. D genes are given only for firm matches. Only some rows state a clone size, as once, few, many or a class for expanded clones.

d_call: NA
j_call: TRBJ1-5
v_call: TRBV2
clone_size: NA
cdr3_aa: CASSEAELSNQPQHF
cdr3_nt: TGTGCCAGCAGTGAAGCGGAGCTTAGCAATCAGCCCCAGCATTTT

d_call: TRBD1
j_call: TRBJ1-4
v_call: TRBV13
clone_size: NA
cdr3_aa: CASSGGQAEGSNEKLFF
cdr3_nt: TGTGCCAGCAGCGGGGGACAGGCCGAAGGGTCCAATGAAAAACTGTTTTTT

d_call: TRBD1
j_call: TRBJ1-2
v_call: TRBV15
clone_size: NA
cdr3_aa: CATSRDWDRGDGYTF
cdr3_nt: TGTGCCACCAGCAGAGATTGGGACAGGGGAGATGGCTACACCTTC

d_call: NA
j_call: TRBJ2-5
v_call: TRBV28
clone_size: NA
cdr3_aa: CASSFPLRQGGHQETQYF
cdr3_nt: TGTGCCAGCAGTTTCCCCCTCCGGCAGGGGGGTCACCAAGAGACCCAGTACTTC

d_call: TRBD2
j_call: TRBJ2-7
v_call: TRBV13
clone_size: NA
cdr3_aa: CASSLGLAGVSLSEQYF
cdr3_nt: TGTGCCAGCAGCTTAGGCCTAGCGGGAGTCTCTCTCTCCGAGCAGTACTTC

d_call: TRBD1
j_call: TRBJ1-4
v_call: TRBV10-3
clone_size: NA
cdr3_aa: CAIKSQIGGAGEKLFF
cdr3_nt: TGTGCCATCAAATCTCAAATAGGGGGCGCGGGTGAAAAACTGTTTTTT

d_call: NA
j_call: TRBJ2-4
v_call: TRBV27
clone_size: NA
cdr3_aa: CASSFGITKNIQYF
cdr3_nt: TGTGCCAGCAGTTTCGGGATAACCAAAAACATTCAGTACTTC

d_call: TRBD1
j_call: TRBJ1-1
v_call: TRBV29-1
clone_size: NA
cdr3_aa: CSAYRGTEAFF
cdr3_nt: TGCAGCGCCTACAGGGGAACTGAAGCTTTCTTT

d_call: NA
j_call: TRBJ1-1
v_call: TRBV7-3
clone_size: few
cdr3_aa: CASSLQGNTEAFF
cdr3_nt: TGTGCCAGCAGCTTACAGGGGAACACTGAAGCTTTCTTT

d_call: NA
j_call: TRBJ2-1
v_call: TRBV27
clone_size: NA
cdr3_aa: CASSLWGQTKTYNEQFF
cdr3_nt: TGTGCCAGCAGTTTATGGGGCCAGACGAAGACCTACAATGAGCAGTTCTTC

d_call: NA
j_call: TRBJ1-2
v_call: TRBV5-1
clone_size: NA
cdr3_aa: CASSSRTASNYGYTF
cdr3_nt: TGCGCCAGCAGCTCCAGGACAGCCTCTAACTATGGCTACACCTTC

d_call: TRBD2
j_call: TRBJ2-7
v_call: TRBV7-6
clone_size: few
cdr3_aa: CASSLSGTDSYEQYF
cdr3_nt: TGTGCCAGCAGCCTCAGCGGGACTGACTCCTACGAGCAGTACTTC

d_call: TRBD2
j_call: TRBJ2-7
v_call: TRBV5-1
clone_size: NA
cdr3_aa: CASSSGLPNTYEQYF
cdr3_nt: TGCGCCAGCAGCTCGGGACTACCAAACACCTACGAGCAGTACTTC

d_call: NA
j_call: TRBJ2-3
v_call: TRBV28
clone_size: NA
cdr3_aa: CASSTRGKEIPQYF
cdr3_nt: TGTGCCAGCAGTACCAGGGGTAAGGAGATACCGCAGTATTTT

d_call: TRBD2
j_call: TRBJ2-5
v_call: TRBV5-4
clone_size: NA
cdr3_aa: CASSLLPRLAGGRETQYF
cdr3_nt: TGTGCCAGCAGCTTACTCCCGCGACTAGCGGGAGGTAGGGAGACCCAGTACTTC

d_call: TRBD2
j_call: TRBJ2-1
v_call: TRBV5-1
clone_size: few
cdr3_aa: CASSHGTSAYNEQFF
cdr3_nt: TGCGCCAGCAGCCACGGGACTAGCGCGTACAATGAGCAGTTCTTC